This T cell receptor (beta chain) was identified during a study of identical twins. CDR1 is WSHSY, CDR2 SAAADI, per germline. V trimming: 0 bases; J trimming: 1 base; junction bases outside the gene matches: 5. The CDR3 runs 18 residues. TCRdb recomputed calls from the 5' RACE reads with MiXCR, one row per CDR3 protein. The data hold about 470,000 distinct CDR3 sequences, with 20% to 25% observed a single time. Study findings and constraints: Abundant beta clonotypes from cord blood bore fewer insertions; memory repertoires lacked this pattern. For out-of-frame alpha sequences shared by twins, low generation probability was in excess. Twin pairs had excess sharing that was weaker in beta out-of-frame sequences.

This clonotype has a handful of counts. What it binds is unknown. These records were also assigned to another study, of T cells expressing NK-cell markers.

The receptor was isolated from a woman in her late teens or twenties in good health. This chain uses TRBV10-2 with TRBJ2-3; 12 bases map to TRBD2. Specimen: CD4+ T cells sorted from blood. CDR3 region: CASSESKLAGGGTDTQYF. CDR3 nucleotides: TGCGCCAGCAGTGAGTCGAAACTAGCGGGAGGCGGCACAGATACGCAGTATTTT.